Below are 9 T cell receptor beta chains sequenced from a single sample in a study of radiotherapy plus CTLA-4 blockade in lung cancer (dated by TCRdb to 2017 to 2018). Libraries were prepared through the immunoSEQ multiplex PCR assay. The source is immuneACCESS, and TCRdb retained only in-frame sequences with V and J called. Part of the clones is not carried over; for the studies checked, unresolved V genes explain less than half of this, and the remainder is unexplained. This sample is represented by 60,000 to 65,000 clones; approximately 80% of them were singletons. Approximately 4.5% of the sample belongs to the ten largest clones. The material was peripheral blood, obtained from a patient treated with radiotherapy plus ipilimumab. The receptors were gathered from a human donor with non-small cell lung cancer who had a complete response to radiotherapy plus ipilimumab.

J is TRBJ1-2 and V is TRBV19; 9 positions match TRBD1. CDR1 and CDR2 from the germline V gene are LNHDA and SQIVND (reference sequence). With 5 bases clipped from V and 4 bases from J, the junction kept 8 bases outside the gene matches. The CDR3 is 15 residues long. For the CDR3, the DNA is TGTGCCAGTAGTTCCCCGCGGACAGGGGCCTATGGCTACACCTTC. Its translation: CASSSPRTGAYGYTF.

The genes are TRBV5-1 and TRBJ1-4; TRBD1 aligns across 8 bases. The CDR3 contains 15 residues. After removal of 0 bases from V and 7 bases from J, the junction contained 5 bases not matched to a gene. From germline, CDR1 is SGHRS and CDR2 YFSETQ. This CDR3 reads CASSLEQGASEKLFF. The CDR3 nucleotides are TGCGCCAGCAGCTTGGAGCAGGGGGCAAGTGAAAAACTGTTTTTT. Full variable domain (rest looked up from reference TRBV5-1 and TRBJ1-4): KAGVTQTPRYLIKTRGQQVTLSCSPISGHRSVSWYQQTPGQGLQFLFEYFSETQRNKGNFPGRFSGRQFSNSRSEMNVSTLELGDSALYLCASSLEQGASEKLFFGSGTQLSVL.

CDR3 bases: TGTGCCAGCTCACCACCGATCGGGACAGAACTCCAAGAGACCCAGTACTTC. Its protein is CASSPPIGTELQETQYF. V usage is TRBV18 and J usage is TRBJ2-5; TRBD1 matches 7 bases. The V segment lost 0 bases and the J segment 1 base; nucleotides outside the gene matches: 8. Germline loops: CDR1 KGHSH, CDR2 LQKENI. The CDR3 runs to 17 residues.

This clone was observed a single time. The chain links TRBV2 to TRBJ1-1; D call uncertain. V dropped 6 bases and J dropped 0 bases, with 11 bases sitting between them. Germline assignment: CDR1 SNHLY and CDR2 FYNNEI. The CDR3 runs to 14 residues. The CDR3 region is CASSLDFMNTEAFF. In DNA form, the CDR3 reads TGTGCCAGCAGCCTGGATTTCATGAACACTGAAGCTTTCTTT. Combining the CDR3 with reference TRBV2 and TRBJ1-1 gives the whole variable domain EPEVTQTPSHQVTQMGQEVILRCVPISNHLYFYWYRQILGQKVEFLVSFYNNEISEKSEIFDDQFSVERPDGSNFTLKIRSTKLEDSAMYFCASSLDFMNTEAFFGQGTRLTVV.

The genes are TRBV19 and TRBJ2-3; 7 bases line up with TRBD2. The germline CDR1 and CDR2 sequences are LNHDA and SQIVND (reference sequence). CDR3 length equals 14 residues. The trim removed 5 bases at V and 7 bases at J, leaving 9 bases unmatched. The CDR3 DNA follows: TGTGCCAGTAGTGTCCGCGGCGGGGGAAATACGCAGTATTTT. Amino acid sequence: CASSVRGGGNTQYF. The complete variable domain, with remaining parts taken from reference TRBV19 and TRBJ2-3, reads DGGITQSPKYLFRKEGQNVTLSCEQNLNHDAMYWYRQDPGQGLRLIYYSQIVNDFQKGDIAEGYSVSREKKESFPLTVTSAQKNPTAFYLCASSVRGGGNTQYFGPGTRLTVL.

The chain is built from TRBV29-1 and TRBJ2-7; 7 nucleotides align to TRBD1. Germline trimming cut 5 bases from V and 1 base from J; bases unmatched to any gene: 5. The CDR3 spans 13 residues. Germline V CDR1 and CDR2: SQVTM, ANQGSEA. CDR3 coding DNA: TGCAGCGTTACCGGGACAGCTTCCTACGAGCAGTACTTC. Translated: CSVTGTASYEQYF.

The chain uses TRBV27 and TRBJ2-2, with 8 bases matching TRBD1. The CDR3 has 17 residues. The ends lost 3 bases at V and 1 base at J; junction bases unmatched: 7. Germline values: CDR1 MNHEY, CDR2 SMNVEV (reference sequence). CDR3 protein: CASSFGLGQENTGELFF. The CDR3 bases are TGTGCCAGCAGTTTTGGTTTGGGACAGGAGAACACCGGGGAGCTGTTTTTT.

V usage is TRBV18 and J usage is TRBJ1-2; 9 bases are a match to TRBD1. Germline V gene data show CDR1 as KGHSH and CDR2 as LQKENI. The junction had 3 bases not matched to a gene; V was cut back by 3 bases and J by 4 bases. The CDR3 sequence is 14 residues long. The CDR3: CASSPLDRGYGYTF. DNA for the CDR3: TGTGCCAGCTCACCCCTGGACAGGGGCTATGGCTACACCTTC.

The rearrangement joins TRBV11-2 to TRBJ2-7; D remains ambiguous. Germline lookup yields CDR1 SGHAT and CDR2 FQNNGV. V lost 6 bases and J lost 0, with 9 bases in between. The CDR3 runs to 13 residues. CDR3: CASRPEFSYEQYV. The CDR3 coding sequence is TGTGCCAGCAGACCGGAATTCTCCTACGAGCAGTACGTC.